The present T cell receptor (beta chain) was sequenced within a study of CD8+ T cells in alopecia areata (dated by TCRdb to 2017 to 2018). Study-level background: Treated patients were enrolled in an open-label pilot trial of oral tofacitinib, 5 to 10 mg twice daily, for moderate-to-severe alopecia areata. Patients received tofacitinib for 6 to 18 months and were then followed off drug for 6 months to check for delayed response and recurrence. High-throughput TCRbeta sequencing was used to examine T cell clonal expansion in alopecia areata in both the C3H/HeJ mouse model and human patients. Scalp tissue and sorted CD4+ and CD8+ peripheral blood T cells from patchy and totalis/universalis alopecia areata patients and from healthy controls were covered by human TCRbeta sequencing. Patients on tofacitinib were biopsied at baseline and after 4 and 24 weeks of treatment, and several of the patients also had a later scalp biopsy. Clonality in the scalp was compared among normal scalp (n=4), patchy alopecia areata scalp (n=8), and alopecia totalis/universalis scalp (n=8). RNA was obtained with the PAXgene miRNA kit for fixed scalp, the miRNeasy kit for PBMCs, and the RNeasy kit for mouse skin. immunoSEQ multiplex PCR using 35 Vbeta forward primers and 13 Jbeta reverse primers was used to amplify TCRbeta CDR3 regions.

The time point tag for this specimen amounts to: baseline before oral tofacitinib. Peripheral blood and lesional scalp punch biopsies were obtained from patients with alopecia areata. After PBMCs were isolated by density centrifugation and stained for CD3, CD4 and CD8, a FACSAria was used to sort CD4+ and CD8+ T cells. CDR1 is given as SGHRS and CDR2 as YFSETQ, both from the germline V gene. From cysteine to phenylalanine, the CDR3 is 16 amino acids long. CDR3 DNA is the only sequence kept; it has 48 bases, read in frame from the first base. The V end gives up 0 bases and the J end 4 bases, leaving 9 bases in the junction not matched to a gene. Note on this clone: What antigen it recognizes has not been identified. Within one base of it there is no much larger clone, and no base qualities were kept.

The library was obtained by the immunoSEQ multiplex PCR assay. RNA was extracted from all samples and reverse transcribed into cDNA, which served as template for TCR sequencing. SuperScript III was used for first-strand cDNA synthesis, primed with a 2:1 mix of oligo-dT and random hexamers. Amplification bias was assessed with a synthetic immune receptor repertoire, and residual bias was removed computationally. The source study handled its data this way. Raw reads were preprocessed for error removal, and CDR3 was defined according to IMGT conventions as running from the conserved cysteine to phenylalanine. To get clonality, Shannon entropy was normalized by log2 of the number of productive unique TCRs and the result was subtracted from 1. Whether scalp clones were CD4 or CD8 was inferred by matching scalp TCRbeta sequences against CD4 and CD8 repertoires sorted from blood. TCRdb took over this immuneACCESS table, retaining in-frame rearrangements with V and J assigned. Such tables are incomplete; in checked studies, under half of the missing clones stem from an unresolved V gene, and the remainder is unexplained. That table is the source of V, J and clone size, and D and trimming were worked out from the DNA. A total of about 69,000 clones appear in this sample, 55% to 65% of them only once. The biggest ten clones account for roughly 15% of the sample.

Beyond this particular receptor, the publication reports: Scalp TCR repertoire analysis is complicated because resident alphabeta T cells in normal human skin are also sequenced, whereas mouse skin is dominated by gammadelta T cells. TCR sequences shared between patients were less clear than in mice, possibly partly because of HLA diversity in the patient population. Lesional scalp, especially in alopecia totalis/universalis, showed higher clonality and more expanded CD8+ clones than normal scalp, suggesting antigenic drive.

This TCR derives from a human donor with alopecia areata. The sequencing here drew on CD8+ T cells sorted from blood, taken at week 0. This chain joins TRBV5-1 to TRBJ2-5; TRBD1 matches 7 bases in the middle. The nucleotide sequence reads as follows: TGCGCCAGCAGCTTGGGATGGCAGGGGGACGGAGAGACCCAGTACTTC. Its amino acids are CASSLGWQGDGETQYF.